This TCR beta chain was captured in a study of T cell changes during pregnancy in multiple sclerosis. The method was immunoSEQ multiplex PCR; TCRdb's version includes in-frame clones alone and lacks a portion of them. The sample gives some 17,000 clones, 84% of which show up once; about a sixth is in the top ten. CDR3 length equals 15 residues. Between the trimmed V and J ends, which lost 4 bases and 4 bases, there was a span of 17 bases. Germline CDR1 SGHDN, CDR2 FVKESK. This clone was seen just once. The chain combines TRBV14 with TRBJ2-7, with D possibly being TRBD2 (6 bases). The sequencing used CD8+ T cells from peripheral blood mononuclear cells, collected in the third trimester of pregnancy. The sequence was obtained from a female donor in good health, enrolled as a control in a pregnancy study. CDR3 sequence (DNA): TGTGCCAGCAGCCTACGGGGGAACAAGGGGTACGAGCAGTACTTC. Its translation is CASSLRGNKGYEQYF.